This T cell receptor (beta chain) was obtained from a study of blood T cell repertoires in COVID-19. As for the study in general: Italy, Spain and the United States were the sources of the convalescent and acute COVID-19 samples. The analysed material was cDNA or gDNA that came from T cells, B-cell-depleted T cells, or PBMCs.

Under the authors' procedure: It was from reference gene primer amplification that nucleated cell counts were estimated. The method was immunoSEQ multiplex PCR; TCRdb's version includes in-frame clones alone and lacks a portion of them. From that table come the V and J calls and clone size; the DNA was used to work out D and trimming. The table shows about 85,000 clones, with 85% to 95% occurring only once. CDR1 and CDR2 (germline): LGHDT, YNNKEL (reference sequence). The ends lost 0 bases at V and 8 bases at J; junction bases unmatched: 10. The CDR3 extends over 16 amino acids. The chain has TRBV3-1 (or the pseudogene TRBV3-2) and TRBJ1-2; TRBD1 aligns across 9 bases. The sequence was collected from a human donor with active COVID-19. The donor label of this sample is uncertain. Sequences were obtained from peripheral blood. The CDR3 sequence: CASSQDEGDRARGYTF. The CDR3 bases are TGTGCCAGCAGCCAAGATGAGGGGGACAGGGCTCGGGGCTACACCTTC.